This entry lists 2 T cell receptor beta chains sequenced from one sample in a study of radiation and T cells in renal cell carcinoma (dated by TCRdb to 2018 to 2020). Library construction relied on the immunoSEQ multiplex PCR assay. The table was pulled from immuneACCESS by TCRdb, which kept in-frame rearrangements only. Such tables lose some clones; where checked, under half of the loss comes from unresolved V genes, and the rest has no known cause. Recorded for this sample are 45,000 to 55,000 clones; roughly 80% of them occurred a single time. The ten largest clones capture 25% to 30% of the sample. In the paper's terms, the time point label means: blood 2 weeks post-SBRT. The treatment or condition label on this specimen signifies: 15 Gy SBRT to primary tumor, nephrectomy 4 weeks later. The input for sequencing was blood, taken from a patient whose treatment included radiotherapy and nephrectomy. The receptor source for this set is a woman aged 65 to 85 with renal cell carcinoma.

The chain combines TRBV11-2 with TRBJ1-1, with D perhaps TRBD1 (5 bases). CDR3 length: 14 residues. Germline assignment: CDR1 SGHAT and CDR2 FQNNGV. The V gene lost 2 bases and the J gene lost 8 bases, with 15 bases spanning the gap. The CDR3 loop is CASSLSFRDSEAFF. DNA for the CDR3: TGTGCCAGCAGCTTAAGTTTTCGGGACTCGGAAGCTTTCTTT.

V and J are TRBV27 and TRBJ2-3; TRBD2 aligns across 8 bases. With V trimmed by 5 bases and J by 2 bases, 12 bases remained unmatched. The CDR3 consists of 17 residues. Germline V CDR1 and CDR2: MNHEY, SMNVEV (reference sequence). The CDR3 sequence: CASSVHPLAEITDTQYF. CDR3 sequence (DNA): TGTGCCAGCAGTGTCCACCCACTAGCGGAGATCACAGATACGCAGTATTTT.